This passage covers 9 T cell receptor beta chains from one sample sequenced in a study of blood T cell repertoires in COVID-19. Some clones are missing from TCRdb's copy, which holds only in-frame ones; the method was immunoSEQ multiplex PCR. The sample lists roughly 100,000 clones, 84% occurring once. Sequencing was carried out using peripheral blood. The receptors come from a man aged 35 to 55 with active or convalescent COVID-19.

The rearrangement uses TRBV19 and TRBJ1-2, with D maybe TRBD1 (6 bases). This CDR3 contains 15 residues. CDR1 is LNHDA, CDR2 SQIVND, per germline (reference sequence). V lost 7 bases, J lost 3 bases, and 18 bases lay in between. In nucleotides, the CDR3 is TGTGCCAGTACTAAACCCGGGACAACCCACTATGGCTACACCTTC. It specifies CASTKPGTTHYGYTF.

The chain carries TRBV9 and TRBJ2-1; 8 bases match TRBD1. CDR3 length: 15 amino acids. Germline loops: CDR1 SGDLS, CDR2 YYNGEE. The junction had 9 bases not matched to a gene; V was cut back by 4 bases and J by 6 bases. The CDR3 sequence: CASSPLQGVGNEQFF. CDR3 nucleotide sequence: TGTGCCAGCAGCCCCCTACAGGGGGTGGGCAATGAGCAGTTCTTC.

The chain joins TRBV30 to TRBJ2-5, with 13 bases identical to TRBD2. This CDR3 comprises 15 residues. The trim removed 3 bases at V and 5 bases at J, leaving 6 bases unmatched. Germline CDR1 GTSNPN, CDR2 SVGIG (reference sequence). CDR3 sequence reads: CAWSAGTSGVETQYF. The CDR3 coding sequence is TGTGCCTGGAGCGCCGGGACTAGCGGGGTGGAGACCCAGTACTTC. Based on the CDR3 plus reference TRBV30 and TRBJ2-5, the full variable domain is SQTIHQWPATLVQPVGSPLSLECTVEGTSNPNLYWYRQAAGRGLQLLFYSVGIGQISSEVPQNLSASRPQDRQFILSSKKLLLSDSGFYLCAWSAGTSGVETQYFGPGTRLLVL.

CDR3 sequence reads: CSVGAGPAVEQYF. CDR3 nucleotide sequence: TGCAGCGTTGGGGCGGGTCCGGCCGTCGAGCAGTACTTC. This sequence joins TRBV29-1 and TRBJ2-7, with a possible D match to TRBD2 (5 bases). The V and J ends lost 4 bases and 6 bases respectively, with 16 bases between them. CDR1 and CDR2 (germline): SQVTM, ANQGSEA. This CDR3 contains 13 residues.

This rearrangement joins TRBV6-2 or TRBV6-3 to TRBJ1-2; no definite D call. V was shortened by 2 bases and J by 8 bases, with 9 bases between the two germline ends. This CDR3 region has 12 residues. From germline, CDR1 is MNHEY and CDR2 SVGEGT. CDR3 loop: CASSYPLKGYTF. DNA for the CDR3: TGTGCCAGCAGTTACCCCCTAAAGGGCTACACCTTC.

In regard to this clone: The same CDR3 is also encoded by other DNA sequences in this sample. This chain joins TRBV12-3 or TRBV12-4 and TRBJ1-2; maybe TRBD1 (5 bases). This CDR3 is 13 amino acids long. Trimming took off 6 bases at V and 2 bases at J, with 10 bases between the two ends. The CDR3 DNA sequence: TGTGCCAGCAGCCCGACAGCGAACTATGGCTACACCTTC. Amino acid sequence: CASSPTANYGYTF.

The V and J genes are TRBV5-5 and TRBJ2-3, with 7 bases that match TRBD1. This CDR3 has 16 residues. The germline V gene has CDR1 SGHKS and CDR2 YYEKEE (reference sequence). The V gene end was trimmed by 2 bases and the J gene end by 0 bases; junction bases not matched to a gene: 6. The DNA of the CDR3 is TGTGCCAGCAGCTTCGGGTCGACAGGGAGCACAGATACGCAGTATTTT. Protein product: CASSFGSTGSTDTQYF.

Written as DNA, the CDR3 is TGTGCCAGTAGTATCCCCAGGGCTAACTATGGCTACACCTTC. Its translation: CASSIPRANYGYTF. The chain carries TRBV19 and TRBJ1-2, with D tentatively TRBD1 (5 bases). The CDR3 spans 14 residues. V was trimmed by 3 bases and J by 0 bases, leaving 8 bases between them. Germline CDR1 LNHDA, CDR2 SQIVND (reference sequence).

The chain is built from TRBV5-6 and TRBJ2-3; 8 nucleotides line up with TRBD1. J gave up 5 bases and V 0 bases, and 8 bases lay outside the gene matches. Germline V lookup: CDR1 SGHDT, CDR2 YYEEEE. The CDR3 sequence is 16 residues long. The CDR3 sequence is CASSLDQGAMRDTQYF. The CDR3 DNA sequence: TGTGCCAGCAGCTTGGATCAGGGGGCTATGAGAGATACGCAGTATTTT.